The rows below give T cell receptor beta chains drawn from one sample of a study of T cell responses to AZD1222 COVID-19 vaccine. Clones were sequenced by immunoSEQ multiplex PCR, and TCRdb holds only the in-frame ones, with some missing. The table has 150,000 to 200,000 clones, 88% seen once. The sample consisted of peripheral blood, taken 28 days after the second AZD1222 dose. All receptors come from an adult who received the AZD1222 COVID-19 vaccine. Both conserved end residues are part of each CDR3. Each record gives: clone size, J gene, V gene, D gene, CDR3 DNA, CDR3 protein. D genes are given only for firm matches. Clone size is stated in some rows and not others, as once, few, many or a class when expanded.

>.|TRBJ2-1|TRBV9|TRBD2
TGTGCCAGCAGCCCCTGGACTAGCGGGGAAAGTGAGCAGTTCTTC
CASSPWTSGESEQFF
>.|TRBJ2-7|TRBV6-5|TRBD1
TGTGCCAGCAGTACAGGGGACTACGAGCAGTACTTC
CASSTGDYEQYF
>.|TRBJ2-2|TRBV30|TRBD2
TGTGCCTGGAGGGTGCGCGGGAGTAGCACCGGGGAGCTGTTTTTT
CAWRVRGSSTGELFF
>once|TRBJ2-3|TRBV19|TRBD2
TGTGCCACCCAATCGGGACTAGCGGGAACAGATACGCAGTATTTT
CATQSGLAGTDTQYF
>few|TRBJ2-2|TRBV24-1|.
TGTGCCACCAGTGATACCGGGAACACCGGGGAGCTGTTTTTT
CATSDTGNTGELFF
>.|TRBJ1-1|TRBV10-3|.
TGTGCCATCAGTGACTCTGGGGGCTGGAACACTGAAGCTTTCTTT
CAISDSGGWNTEAFF
>few|TRBJ1-5|TRBV19|.
TGTGCCAGTAGCCCCGATTTTAATCAGCCCCAGCATTTT
CASSPDFNQPQHF
>.|TRBJ2-5|TRBV7-2|TRBD2
TGTGCCAGCAGCTTGGGGAGGGCTAGAGAGACCCAGTACTTC
CASSLGRARETQYF
>.|TRBJ1-5|TRBV7-3|.
TGTGCCGGCCATCGCAAGGGCAATCAGCCCCAGCATTTT
CAGHRKGNQPQHF
>.|TRBJ2-7|TRBV29-1|.
TGCAGCGCGAAATCGGGGAGCTCCTACGAGCAGTACTTC
CSAKSGSSYEQYF
>once|TRBJ1-3|TRBV7-8|.
TGTGCCAGCAGCGCCTTGGGACTTGGAAACACCATATATTTT
CASSALGLGNTIYF
>.|TRBJ2-6|TRBV29-1|.
TGCAGCGTTGAAGAACCGCGGAGCTCTGGGGCCAACGTCCTGACTTTC
CSVEEPRSSGANVLTF
>.|TRBJ2-2|TRBV18|.
TGTGCCAGCTCCCCTATGGGCACCGGGGAGCTGTTTTTT
CASSPMGTGELFF
>.|TRBJ2-2|TRBV24-1|.
TGTGCCACCAGAAAGGGGGACACCGGGGAGCTGTTTTTT
CATRKGDTGELFF
>.|TRBJ2-4|TRBV6-1|.
TGTGCCAGCAGTGAACTCCGGGGGTCGCCCCCCTTC
CASSELRGSPPF
>.|TRBJ2-7|TRBV9|TRBD2
TGTGCCAGCAGCCCCTCGGGGGGGAGGGGCCTCGACGAGCAGTACTTC
CASSPSGGRGLDEQYF
>.|TRBJ1-3|TRBV5-6|.
TGTGCCAGCAGCTTGCTCGGGGAAAGCTCTGGAAACACCATATATTTT
CASSLLGESSGNTIYF
>.|TRBJ2-5|TRBV7-2|TRBD2
TGTGCCAGCAGCCCACTAGCGGGAAGAGGGGAGACCCAGTACTTC
CASSPLAGRGETQYF
>once|TRBJ2-7|TRBV25-1|.
TGTGCCAGCAGTGGATTGACAGTAACCTACGAGCAGTACTTC
CASSGLTVTYEQYF
>.|TRBJ2-7|TRBV9|TRBD1
TGTGCCAGCAGCCAGAGACAGGGGTCCTACGAGCAGTACTTC
CASSQRQGSYEQYF
>.|TRBJ2-3|TRBV13|TRBD1
TGTGCCAGCAGCTCCCACAGGGGGGATACGCAGTATTTT
CASSSHRGDTQYF
>.|TRBJ1-3|TRBV5-1|.
TGCGCCAGCAGCTTGGCTTTGACAGCGTTCTCTGGAAACACCATATATTTT
CASSLALTAFSGNTIYF
>.|TRBJ2-1|TRBV28|TRBD2
TGTGCCACAAAACTAGCGGGAGAGAGGGAGCAGTTCTTC
CATKLAGEREQFF
>.|TRBJ2-2|TRBV9|TRBD1
TGTGCCAGCAGCACACAGGGGGCGCAAGGGGAGCTGTTTTTT
CASSTQGAQGELFF
>.|TRBJ1-1|TRBV28|.
TGTGCCAGCACCACGGGCCTCACTGAAGCTTTCTTT
CASTTGLTEAFF